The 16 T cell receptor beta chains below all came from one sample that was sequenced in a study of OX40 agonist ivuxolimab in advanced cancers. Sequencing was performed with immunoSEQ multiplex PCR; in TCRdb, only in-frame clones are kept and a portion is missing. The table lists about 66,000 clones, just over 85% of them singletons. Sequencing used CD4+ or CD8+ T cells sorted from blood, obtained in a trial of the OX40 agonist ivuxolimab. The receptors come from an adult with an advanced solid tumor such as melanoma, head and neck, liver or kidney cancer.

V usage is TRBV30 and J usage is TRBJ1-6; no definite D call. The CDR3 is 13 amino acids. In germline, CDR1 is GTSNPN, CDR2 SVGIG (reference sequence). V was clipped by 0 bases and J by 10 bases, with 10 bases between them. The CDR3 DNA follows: TGTGCCTGGAGTGTGACCCTTTCGTCACCCCTCCACTTT. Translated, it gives CAWSVTLSSPLHF.

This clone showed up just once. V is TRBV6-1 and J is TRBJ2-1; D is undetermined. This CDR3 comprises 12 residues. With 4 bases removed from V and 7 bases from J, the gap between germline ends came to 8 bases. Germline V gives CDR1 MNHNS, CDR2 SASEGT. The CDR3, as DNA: TGTGCCAGCAGTGGAGACTTAAATGAGCAGTTCTTC. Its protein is CASSGDLNEQFF.

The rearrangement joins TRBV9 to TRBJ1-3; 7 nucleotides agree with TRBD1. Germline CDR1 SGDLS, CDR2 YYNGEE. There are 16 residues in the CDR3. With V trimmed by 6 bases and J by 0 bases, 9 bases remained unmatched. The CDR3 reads CASTVRDSYSGNTIYF. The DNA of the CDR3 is TGTGCCAGCACCGTTCGGGACAGCTACTCTGGAAACACCATATATTTT.

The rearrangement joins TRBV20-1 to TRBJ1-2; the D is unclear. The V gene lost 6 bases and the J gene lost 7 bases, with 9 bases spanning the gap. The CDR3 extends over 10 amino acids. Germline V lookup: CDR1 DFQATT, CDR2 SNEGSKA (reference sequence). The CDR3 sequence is CSAAVSGYTF. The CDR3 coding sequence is TGCAGTGCGGCGGTGAGTGGCTACACCTTC.

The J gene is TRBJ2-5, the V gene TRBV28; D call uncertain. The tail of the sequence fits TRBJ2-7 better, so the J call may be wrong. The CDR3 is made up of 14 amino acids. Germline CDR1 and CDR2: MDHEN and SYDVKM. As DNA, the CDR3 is TGTGCCAGCAGTCAACAAGGTTGGACCTACGAGCAGTACTTC. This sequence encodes CASSQQGWTYEQYF.

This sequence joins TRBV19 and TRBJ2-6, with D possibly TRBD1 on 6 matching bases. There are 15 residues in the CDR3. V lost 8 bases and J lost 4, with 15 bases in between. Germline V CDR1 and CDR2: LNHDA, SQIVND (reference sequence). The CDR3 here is CASGLYRAGANVLTF. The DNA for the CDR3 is TGTGCCAGTGGGCTCTACAGGGCCGGGGCCAACGTCCTGACTTTC.

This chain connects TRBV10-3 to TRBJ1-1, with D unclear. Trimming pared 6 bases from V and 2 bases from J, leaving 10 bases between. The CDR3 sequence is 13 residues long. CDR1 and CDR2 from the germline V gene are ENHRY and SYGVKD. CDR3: CAIREGGNTEAFF. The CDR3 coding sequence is TGTGCCATCAGGGAGGGAGGAAACACTGAAGCTTTCTTT.

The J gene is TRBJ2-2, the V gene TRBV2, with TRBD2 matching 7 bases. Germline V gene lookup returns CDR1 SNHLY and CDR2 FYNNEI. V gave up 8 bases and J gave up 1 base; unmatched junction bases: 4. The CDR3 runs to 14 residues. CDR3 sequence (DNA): TGTGCCAGCCGGGGGGTACTGAACACCGGGGAGCTGTTTTTT. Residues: CASRGVLNTGELFF.

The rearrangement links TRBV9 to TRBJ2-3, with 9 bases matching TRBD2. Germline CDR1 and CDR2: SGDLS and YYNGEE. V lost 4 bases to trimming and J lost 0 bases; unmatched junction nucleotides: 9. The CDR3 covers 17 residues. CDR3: CASSLLGLAHSTDTQYF. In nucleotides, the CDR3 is TGTGCCAGCAGCCTGCTTGGACTAGCGCATAGCACAGATACGCAGTATTTT.

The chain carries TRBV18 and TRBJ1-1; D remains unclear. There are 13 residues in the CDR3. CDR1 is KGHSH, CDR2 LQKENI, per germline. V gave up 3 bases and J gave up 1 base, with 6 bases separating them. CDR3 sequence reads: CASSPQENTEAFF. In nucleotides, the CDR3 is TGTGCCAGCTCACCTCAAGAGAACACTGAAGCTTTCTTT.

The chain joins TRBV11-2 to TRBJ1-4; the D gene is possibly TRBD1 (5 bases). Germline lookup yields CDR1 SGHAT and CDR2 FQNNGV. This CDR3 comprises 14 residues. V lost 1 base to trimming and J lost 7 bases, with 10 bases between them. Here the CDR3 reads CASSLGGVGEKLFF. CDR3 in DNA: TGTGCCAGCAGCTTAGGGGGCGTAGGTGAAAAACTGTTTTTT.

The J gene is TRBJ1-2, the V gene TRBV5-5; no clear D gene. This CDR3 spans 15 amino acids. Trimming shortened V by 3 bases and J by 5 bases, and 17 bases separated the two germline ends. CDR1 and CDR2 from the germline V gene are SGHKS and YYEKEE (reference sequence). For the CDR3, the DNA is TGTGCCAGCAGCTCCTTACCCCCGGGGAGATATGGCTACACCTTC. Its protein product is CASSSLPPGRYGYTF.

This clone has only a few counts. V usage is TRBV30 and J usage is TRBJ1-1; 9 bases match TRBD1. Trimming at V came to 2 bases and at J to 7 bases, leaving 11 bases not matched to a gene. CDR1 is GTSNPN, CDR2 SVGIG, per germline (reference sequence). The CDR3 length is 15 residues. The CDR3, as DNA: TGTGCCTGGAGTCCCAAGGACAGGGGAGGGGGTGAAGCTTTCTTT. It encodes CAWSPKDRGGGEAFF. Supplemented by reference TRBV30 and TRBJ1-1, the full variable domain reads SQTIHQWPATLVQPVGSPLSLECTVEGTSNPNLYWYRQAAGRGLQLLFYSVGIGQISSEVPQNLSASRPQDRQFILSSKKLLLSDSGFYLCAWSPKDRGGGEAFFGQGTRLTVV.

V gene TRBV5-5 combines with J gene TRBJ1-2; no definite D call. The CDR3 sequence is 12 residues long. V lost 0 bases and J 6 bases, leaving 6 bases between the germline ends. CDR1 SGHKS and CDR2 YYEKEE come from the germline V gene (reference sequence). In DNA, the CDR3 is TGTGCCAGCAGCTTGGGAAGCAATGGCTACACCTTC. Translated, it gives CASSLGSNGYTF.

CDR3 DNA sequence: TGTGCCAGCAGTTACTCCAGGGTTTACAATGAGCAGTTCTTC. Protein sequence: CASSYSRVYNEQFF. The rearrangement uses TRBV6-5 and TRBJ2-1, with a possible D match to TRBD1 (5 bases). This CDR3 region has 14 residues. Deletions cut 0 bases from V and 4 bases from J, with 7 bases between. The germline V gene encodes CDR1 MNHEY and CDR2 SVGAGI.

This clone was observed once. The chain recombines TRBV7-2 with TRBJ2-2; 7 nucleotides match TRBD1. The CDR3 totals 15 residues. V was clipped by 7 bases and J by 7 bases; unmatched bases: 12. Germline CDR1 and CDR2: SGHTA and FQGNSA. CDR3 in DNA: TGTGCCAGCATCCTAGTACAGGGGTTAGGCGGGGAGCTGTTTTTT. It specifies CASILVQGLGGELFF.